The source of this TCR beta chain is a study of T cells in Graves' hyperthyroidism and ophthalmopathy (dated by TCRdb to between 2018 and 2020). Some background on the complete study: A discovery cohort of 95 to 100 patients, 43 with Graves' ophthalmopathy and over 55 with stable Graves' hyperthyroidism, was used to find distinguishing TCR V-J signatures. In addition, the study compared T-cell repertoires in thyroid tissue and in blood from several Graves' hyperthyroidism patients. Whether ophthalmopathy could be predicted prospectively was tested in an independent validation cohort made up of 18 to 20 hyperthyroidism patients plus 17 patients who later progressed to ophthalmopathy. Following sampling, methimazole starting at 30 mg daily was given to hyperthyroidism patients, and high-dose intravenous methylprednisolone was given to ophthalmopathy patients. The 90 to 100 discovery patients were randomly divided into training and test sets at a 7:3 ratio. The paper describes TCR Vbeta CDR3 sequencing of around 140 peripheral blood samples, made up of 43 ophthalmopathy patients, around 73 hyperthyroidism patients and some 17 progressor patients. Results and caveats for the whole study, not just this receptor: During validation, the model predicted progression to ophthalmopathy a median of about 6.3 months ahead of onset, with almost 71% sensitivity and 72.22% specificity. In cross-validation, a model built on a 13 V-J signature told ophthalmopathy apart from stable hyperthyroidism with under 90% sensitivity and around 84% specificity, and in testing the same model reached 80%/75%. Most expanded thyroid clonotypes (frequency above 0.001) were also detected in blood, suggesting blood repertoires may reflect thyroid immune responses. Sample size was not statistically predetermined, and investigators were not blinded to group allocation.

About this clonotype itself: Its recognized antigen is unknown. No base-level quality is on record; no much larger clone is a single base apart.

TCR beta CDR3 regions were amplified from RNA transcripts. For the first round of RT-PCR on the TCR CDR3, the HTBI primer set was used together with the Qiagen OneStep RT-PCR kit. Libraries were constructed in a second round of multiplex PCR, after which size selection and purification were carried out. Sequencing of the libraries was done on an Illumina HiSeq2000 using paired-end 100 bp reads. The authors' analysis ran thus. SOAPnuke was used to process the raw data, throwing out any read that contained adapters or uncalled bases, had a mean Phred below 15, or lacked an exact constant-primer or identifier match. COPE v1.2.5 was used to merge high-quality paired reads, and clonotypes were defined as unique nucleotide sequences. MiTCR v1.1 was used to align the clonotypes against IMGT TRBV, TRBD and TRBJ reference segments. The analysis included only V-J combinations with a frequency above 0.0001, which together covered approximately 99% of the repertoires. The TCS score was defined as F50 (clonal expansion) divided by E x V (chaos), with BLOSUM62-based TCRdist calculated between CDR3 peptides within each V-J. Welch's t-statistics and random forest reduced 450 to 600 V-J features to roughly 13, which were used in a naive Bayes classifier (R e1071). TCRdb itself trimmed the public reads at Q25 with fastp, ran MiXCR and retained productive beta chains. Identical CDR3 protein sequences are pooled into one entry, listed with their most common genes and DNA. It is TCRdb's table, rather than the study itself, that gives the V and J calls and clone size. This sample is represented by around 540,000 distinct CDR3 sequences; around 45% of them were singletons. Together, the top ten hold just under 8.5% of the sample.

V and J are truncated by 6 bases and 1 base respectively, leaving an intervening sequence of 12 bases. The CDR3 runs 14 residues from the cysteine to the phenylalanine. Just CDR3 DNA is preserved here, 42 bases in frame from base 1. CDR1 ENHRY and CDR2 SYGVKD were looked up in the germline V gene. Stable Graves' hyperthyroidism was defined as no progression to ophthalmopathy during 18 months of follow-up. The hyperthyroidism patients were between 18 and 65 years old and newly diagnosed, with a disease duration of less than 2 months. Any patient with an uncontrolled infection, another autoimmune disease, pregnancy or lactation was excluded. Diagnoses were established on the basis of clinical symptoms, serum thyroxine and TRAb, thyroid ultrasound, and orbital computed tomography. Total RNA was extracted with Trizol reagent, and quality was checked on an Agilent 2100 Bioanalyzer.

Sequences were obtained from peripheral blood or thyroid tissue (not recorded which). Recombination linked TRBV10-3 to TRBJ2-5, with the D segment identity uncertain. The receptor was isolated from a woman aged 18-29 years with Graves' hyperthyroidism. Donor details come from another sample of the same person, matched by shared clones. CDR3 loop: CAIRRRASQETQYF. The DNA sequence is TGTGCCATCAGGAGAAGGGCGTCCCAAGAGACCCAGTACTTC.